The 6 T cell receptor beta chains below were found in one sample sequenced in a study of shared clonotypes between healthy human individuals. Libraries were prepared by immunoSEQ multiplex PCR; TCRdb keeps only in-frame clonotypes and omits some of them. The sample lists roughly 1 million clones, about 74% occurring once. The material sequenced was memory CD4+ T cells sorted from blood. As to subset: CD45RA-negative fraction. Every receptor here comes from a man younger than 30 in good health.

The V call is TRBV7-2, the J call TRBJ2-5; 8 nucleotides line up with TRBD2. The germline CDR1 and CDR2 sequences are SGHTA and FQGNSA. The CDR3 extends over 15 amino acids. V shed 1 base, J shed 4 bases, and the junction held 5 bases outside the gene matches. The CDR3 DNA sequence: TGTGCCAGCAGCTTAGGAGCGGGAGTTGGAGAGACCCAGTACTTC. Translated, it gives CASSLGAGVGETQYF.

The J gene is TRBJ1-1, the V gene TRBV19; 12 positions agree with TRBD1. Germline V gene sequence: CDR1 LNHDA, CDR2 SQIVND (reference sequence). V shed 7 bases and J 5 bases; nucleotides not matched to a gene: 8. The CDR3 is 15 amino acids. The CDR3 protein is CASTDPGQGATEAFF. The DNA of the CDR3 is TGTGCCAGTACGGACCCGGGACAGGGGGCGACTGAAGCTTTCTTT.

This chain uses TRBV9 with TRBJ1-2; D is perhaps TRBD1 (5 bases). The CDR3 totals 14 residues. The V end was cut by 0 bases, the J end by 6 bases, with 12 bases between. Germline V gives CDR1 SGDLS, CDR2 YYNGEE. The CDR3 nucleotides read TGTGCCAGCAGCGTAGAGGGACTGAATAATGGCTACACCTTC. Amino acid sequence: CASSVEGLNNGYTF.

This chain joins TRBV5-8 and TRBJ2-1; D gene unclear. CDR3 length: 15 residues. V dropped 3 bases and J dropped 3 bases, with 13 bases sitting between them. CDR1 and CDR2 from the germline V gene are SGHTS and YDEGEE. The CDR3 loop reads CASSSSTIVYNEQFF. The CDR3 nucleotides are TGTGCCAGCAGCTCGTCAACGATTGTCTACAATGAGCAGTTCTTC.

This chain links TRBV27 with TRBJ1-3, with D maybe TRBD1 (5 bases). Germline assignment: CDR1 MNHEY and CDR2 SMNVEV (reference sequence). The CDR3 has 17 residues. Trimming took off 4 bases at V and 0 bases at J, with 16 bases between the two ends. DNA of the CDR3: TGTGCCAGCAGTTCCCCTGACAGAGAGAGCTCTGGAAACACCATATATTTT. It translates to CASSSPDRESSGNTIYF.

The CDR3 spells CASSLAWGTGGYNEQFF. CDR3 nucleotides: TGTGCCAGCAGCTTAGCGTGGGGGACAGGGGGCTACAATGAGCAGTTCTTC. The chain is built from TRBV7-2 and TRBJ2-1, with TRBD1 matching over 11 bases. Germline V gene data show CDR1 as SGHTA and CDR2 as FQGNSA. After removal of 0 bases from V and 3 bases from J, the junction contained 4 bases not matched to a gene. This CDR3 comprises 17 residues.